The clone carrying this T cell receptor beta chain was recorded a few times. The antigen is undetermined. The data derive from a study of T-cell memory formation after mild COVID-19. 5'RACE, which relied on constant-segment primers, yielded TCR alpha and TCR beta cDNA libraries carrying sample barcodes and UMIs. TCRdb called the 5' RACE reads again in MiXCR, with one record for every CDR3 protein. This table has about 68,000 distinct CDR3 sequences, roughly a sixth appearing once. The CDR3 contains 15 residues. Between the trimmed V and J ends, which lost 7 bases and 6 bases, there was a span of 19 bases. CDR1 is MNHNY and CDR2 is SVGAGI in the germline V gene (reference sequence). Overall study findings and caveats: Whether second-wave clones peaking at day 37 were SARS-CoV-2 specific went unconfirmed. The study found contracting CD4+ clones mainly in CM and EM and contracting CD8+ clones in EMRA. Pre-infection memory showed some responding clones, and this suggested that cross-reactive memory joined.

This rearrangement joins TRBV6-6 to TRBJ1-5, with a tentative D call TRBD1 (5 bases). Sequenced sample: PBMCs or a T cell subset sorted from them (not recorded which). This receptor was identified in an adult woman who had mild COVID-19 (a few samples of this study predate the infection). Cell type and time point are not known. The CDR3: CASTTFPGSRQPQHF. The DNA of the CDR3 is TGTGCCAGCACCACCTTCCCAGGGTCTCGTCAGCCCCAGCATTTT.